This T cell receptor (beta chain) was profiled in a study of cytomegalovirus exposure and HLA in healthy donors. The PCR was carried out with 60 Vbeta primers and 13 Jbeta primers. Data came from immunoSEQ multiplex PCR; TCRdb stores just in-frame clones and leaves some out. The sample carries some 190,000 clones, about 79% recorded once. This clone came up once. Germline V gene data show CDR1 as SGHAT and CDR2 as FQNNGV. The germline V and J ends were trimmed by 3 bases and 8 bases, with 16 bases remaining between them. The CDR3 is 14 amino acids. The sample was PBMCs. V usage is TRBV11-2 and J usage is TRBJ1-1; D not certain. This sequence originates from a man aged 18 to 30 in good health and CMV-seronegative. CDR3 bases: TGTGCCAGCAGCTTCCCGGGAGGTGGACCAGAAGCTTTCTTT. This sequence encodes CASSFPGGGPEAFF.